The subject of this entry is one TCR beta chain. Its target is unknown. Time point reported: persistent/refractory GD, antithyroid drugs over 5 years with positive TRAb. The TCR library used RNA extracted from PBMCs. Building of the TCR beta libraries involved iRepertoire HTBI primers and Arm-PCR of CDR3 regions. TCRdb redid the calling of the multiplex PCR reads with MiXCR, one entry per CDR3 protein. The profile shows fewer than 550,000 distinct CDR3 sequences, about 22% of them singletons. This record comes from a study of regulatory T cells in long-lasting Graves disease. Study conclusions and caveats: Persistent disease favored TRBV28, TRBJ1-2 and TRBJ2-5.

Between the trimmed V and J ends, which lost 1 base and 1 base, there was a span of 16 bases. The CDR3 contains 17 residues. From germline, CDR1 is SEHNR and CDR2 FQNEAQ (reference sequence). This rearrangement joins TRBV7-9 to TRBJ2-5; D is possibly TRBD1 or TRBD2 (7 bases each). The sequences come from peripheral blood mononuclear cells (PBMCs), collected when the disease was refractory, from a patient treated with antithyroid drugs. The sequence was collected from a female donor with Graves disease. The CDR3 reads CASSLDKAGGAQETQYF. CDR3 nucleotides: TGTGCCAGCAGCTTAGACAAGGCAGGGGGGGCCCAAGAGACCCAGTACTTC. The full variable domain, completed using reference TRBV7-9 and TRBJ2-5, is DTGVSQNPRHKITKRGQNVTFRCDPISEHNRLYWYRQTLGQGPEFLTYFQNEAQLEKSRLLSDRFSAERPKGSFSTLEIQRTEQGDSAMYLCASSLDKAGGAQETQYFGPGTRLLVL.